This TCR beta chain was captured by sequencing in a study of Graves' ophthalmopathy and Graves' hyperthyroidism. Background on the study: Peripheral blood collection took place at initial diagnosis, before any treatment.

General study findings and limits: The majority of expanded thyroid clonotypes above 0.001 frequency also occurred in blood.

This clonotype was seen at least ten times. Its antigen is unknown. Germline values: CDR1 MDHEN, CDR2 SYDVKM. The CDR3 covers 13 residues. Trimming removed 7 bases at V and 2 bases at J, with 12 bases between. Beta-chain TCR CDR3 regions were amplified from RNA transcripts. Following a first-round RT-PCR that used HTBI primers, a second-round multiplex PCR was carried out. TCRdb reanalysed the multiplex PCR reads using MiXCR and keeps one entry per CDR3 protein. Seen here are about 400,000 distinct CDR3 sequences, approximately 20% observed once, and the top ten hold around 1.5%. Having ophthalmopathy, the donors showed moderate-to-severe activity, CAS ≥3 and NOSPECS ≥4, with disease lasting under 3 months. Ineligible for inclusion were patients with other autoimmune diseases, uncontrolled infections, pregnancy or lactation.

This sequence was found in a woman younger than 30 with Graves' ophthalmopathy. The J gene is TRBJ2-7, the V gene TRBV28; the D gene could be TRBD1 or TRBD2 (5 bases each). The material sequenced was peripheral blood. CDR3: CASTRDAAYEQYF. CDR3 DNA sequence: TGTGCCAGCACCCGGGACGCCGCCTACGAGCAGTACTTC.